The rows below give T cell receptor beta chains drawn from one sample of a study of T cells in Graves' hyperthyroidism and ophthalmopathy. TCRdb reprocessed the multiplex PCR reads via MiXCR and lists one record per CDR3 protein. The profile shows around 280,000 distinct CDR3 sequences, about 14% of them singletons. Material: blood. The receptor set was obtained from a woman aged 25-40 years with Graves' hyperthyroidism that later progressed to Graves' ophthalmopathy. Both conserved end residues are part of each CDR3. D genes are given only for firm matches. Clone size is stated in some rows and not others, as once, few, many or a class when expanded.

J | size | length | D | V | DNA | CDR3
TRBJ1-2 | - | 15 | - | TRBV5-1 | TGCGCCAGCAGCTTGGTTTCTACAGGGCAATGGGGCTACACCTTC | CASSLVSTGQWGYTF
TRBJ1-2 | many | 14 | - | TRBV15 | TGTGCCACCAGCAGAGTCGGAGGAAACTATGGCTACACCTTC | CATSRVGGNYGYTF
TRBJ2-5 | many | 13 | - | TRBV20-1 | TGCAGTGCTACCGGGACCATCCAAGAGACCCAGTACTTC | CSATGTIQETQYF
TRBJ2-3 | few | 16 | - | TRBV6-2/TRBV6-3 | TGTGCCAGCAGTACCCGGGACACCTTCTTCACAGATACGCAGTATTTT | CASSTRDTFFTDTQYF
TRBJ1-1 | many | 13 | - | TRBV29-1 | TGCAGCGTTGAATGGGGTGGGTACACTGAAGCTTTCTTT | CSVEWGGYTEAFF
TRBJ2-1 | - | 17 | - | TRBV7-2 | - | CASSFYICSAQDNEQFF
TRBJ2-3 | many | 16 | - | TRBV7-9 | TGTGCCAGCAGCTCCCCTTGGTCCGGAGAAGCGGATACGCAGTATTTT | CASSSPWSGEADTQYF
TRBJ2-7 | many | 11 | - | TRBV12-3/TRBV12-4 | TGTGCCAGCAGTTATTCGTCCGAGCAGTACTTC | CASSYSSEQYF
TRBJ2-2 | many | 13 | - | TRBV10-3 | TGTGCCATAGGGACAACGAACACCGGGGAGCTGTTTTTT | CAIGTTNTGELFF
TRBJ2-3 | many | 15 | - | TRBV11-2 | TGTGCCAGCAGGACTCCGAGGGGCAGGGGGGCCACGCAGTATTTT | CASRTPRGRGATQYF
TRBJ2-5 | many | 16 | - | TRBV9 | TGTGCCAGCAGCGTAGGAGCGGCTATCTTACAAGAGACCCAGTACTTC | CASSVGAAILQETQYF
TRBJ2-1 | many | 17 | - | TRBV18 | TGTGCCAGCTCACCTTACCTCCGGGCCTTCCGATACAATGAGCAGTTCTTC | CASSPYLRAFRYNEQFF
TRBJ1-5 | many | 15 | - | TRBV3-1 | TGTGCCAGCAGCGGACCGGGCCTAGGGGATCAGCCCCAGCATTTT | CASSGPGLGDQPQHF
TRBJ1-2 | few | 14 | - | TRBV5-6 | TGTGCCAGCAGCACATCTTGGTCCCGCCATGGCTACACCTTC | CASSTSWSRHGYTF
TRBJ1-3 | - | 16 | - | TRBV20-1 | TGCAGTGCTTCCCAGGGACCCGCGAGCTCTGGAAACACCATATATTTT | CSASQGPASSGNTIYF
TRBJ2-1 | many | 16 | TRBD1 | TRBV7-3 | TGTGCCAGCAGCACTACCGGGACAGGACCTTACAATGAGCAGTTCTTC | CASSTTGTGPYNEQFF
TRBJ2-5 | many | 14 | - | TRBV6-1 | TGTGCCAGCACCCAAGGACTGGAACAAGAGACCCAGTACTTC | CASTQGLEQETQYF
TRBJ2-7 | - | 16 | TRBD1 | TRBV6-5 | TGTGCCAGCAGTTACCCCCGGACAGGTATCCACTACGAGCAGTACTTC | CASSYPRTGIHYEQYF
TRBJ1-6 | many | 15 | - | TRBV7-9 | TGTGCCAGCAGCTTAGGGGCAATTGGAAATTCACCCCTCCACTTT | CASSLGAIGNSPLHF
TRBJ2-2 | - | 14 | - | TRBV5-1 | TGCGCCAGCAGACATCCGGGGGGCACCGGGGAGCTATTTTTT | CASRHPGGTGELFF
TRBJ2-1 | - | 15 | TRBD2 | TRBV19 | TGTGCCAGTACCCCAGGGGCTAGCGGGGGGAGGGAGCAGTTCTTC | CASTPGASGGREQFF
TRBJ1-6 | many | 14 | TRBD1 | TRBV7-2 | TGTGCCAGCAGCGGGGGACAGGTCAACTCACCCCTCCACTTT | CASSGGQVNSPLHF
TRBJ2-3 | many | 17 | TRBD2 | TRBV27 | TGTGCCAACGCTGGAGAACTAGCGGGAGCCCGCACAGATACGCAGTATTTT | CANAGELAGARTDTQYF
TRBJ2-7 | few | 17 | - | TRBV3-1 | TGTGCCAGCAGCCAAGGCCCCCATAGCGGCCGCCCCTACGAGCAGTACTTC | CASSQGPHSGRPYEQYF
TRBJ1-1 | many | 12 | - | TRBV29-1 | TGCAGCGTTGGGCCGGGGAACACTGAAGCTTTCTTT | CSVGPGNTEAFF
TRBJ2-3 | - | 13 | - | TRBV27 | TGTGCCAGCAAATGGACAGCCACAGATACGCAGTATTTT | CASKWTATDTQYF
TRBJ2-5 | many | 15 | - | TRBV5-6 | TGTGCCAGCAGCTTGGGACGGGATAATGAAGAGACCCAGTACTTC | CASSLGRDNEETQYF
TRBJ1-2 | many | 14 | TRBD1 | TRBV3-1 | TGTGCCAGCAGCCAAGTTGACAGGGTCGATGGCTACACCTTC | CASSQVDRVDGYTF
TRBJ2-4 | many | 17 | - | TRBV3-2 | TGTGCCAGCAGCCAGGTGACAGGGGGCAAGACCAAAAACATTCAGTACTTC | CASSQVTGGKTKNIQYF
TRBJ1-2 | many | 14 | TRBD1 | TRBV28 | TGTGCCAGCAGCACCGGACAGGGGGTCTTAGGCTACACCTTC | CASSTGQGVLGYTF
TRBJ2-1 | - | 15 | TRBD2 | TRBV20-1 | TGCAGTGCTAGGGGTGGACTAGCGGGAGGTGTAGAGCAGTTCTTC | CSARGGLAGGVEQFF
TRBJ2-1 | few | 15 | TRBD2 | TRBV5-4 | TGTGCCAGCAGCTTGGTCCTAGCGGGTTCCAATGAGCAGTTCTTC | CASSLVLAGSNEQFF
TRBJ2-1 | many | 17 | TRBD2 | TRBV18 | TGTGCCAGCTCACCTCCGGGACTAGCGGGAGGTGGACATGAGCAGTTCTTC | CASSPPGLAGGGHEQFF
TRBJ2-7 | few | 15 | TRBD2 | TRBV6-1 | TGTGCCAGCAGTGAACTAGCGGATCGTACTTTCGAGCAGTACTTC | CASSELADRTFEQYF
TRBJ1-4 | few | 15 | - | TRBV5-5 | TGTGCCAGCAGCCGGGGGGCAGCAACTAATGAAAAACTGTTTTTT | CASSRGAATNEKLFF
TRBJ2-7 | - | 19 | - | TRBV15 | TGTGCCACCAGCCAATTCGCTCTAGGGGAGGCCAGGGGGGGCTACGAGCAGTACTTC | CATSQFALGEARGGYEQYF
TRBJ2-7 | many | 12 | - | TRBV27 | TGTGCCAGCAGGGGTATCTCCTACGAGCAGTACTTC | CASRGISYEQYF
TRBJ2-6 | many | 15 | - | TRBV6-2/TRBV6-3 | TGTGCCAGCAGCAAGACAGCCTCTGGGGCCAACGTCCTGACTTTC | CASSKTASGANVLTF
TRBJ1-2 | many | 12 | - | TRBV6-5 | TGTGCCAGCAGTTACTCGGGCTATGGCTACACCTTC | CASSYSGYGYTF
TRBJ1-6 | many | 14 | - | TRBV28 | TGTGCCAGCAGACTCAGCGCCGCGGGTTCACCCCTCCACTTT | CASRLSAAGSPLHF
TRBJ1-5 | many | 14 | - | TRBV28 | TGTGCCAGCAGCCCCGGGACGGCCAATCAGCCCCAGCATTTT | CASSPGTANQPQHF
TRBJ2-7 | - | 13 | TRBD2 | TRBV27 | TGTGCCAGCAGAGGACTAGCGGACTACGAGCAGTACTTC | CASRGLADYEQYF
TRBJ2-3 | many | 17 | TRBD2 | TRBV5-4 | TGTGCCAGCAGCTTGGATTCGGCGGGAGGGATAGCAGATACGCAGTATTTT | CASSLDSAGGIADTQYF
TRBJ2-5 | many | 15 | TRBD2 | TRBV4-2 | TGTGCCAGCAGCCTTAGCGGGAGGGCCTCAGAGACCCAGTACTTC | CASSLSGRASETQYF